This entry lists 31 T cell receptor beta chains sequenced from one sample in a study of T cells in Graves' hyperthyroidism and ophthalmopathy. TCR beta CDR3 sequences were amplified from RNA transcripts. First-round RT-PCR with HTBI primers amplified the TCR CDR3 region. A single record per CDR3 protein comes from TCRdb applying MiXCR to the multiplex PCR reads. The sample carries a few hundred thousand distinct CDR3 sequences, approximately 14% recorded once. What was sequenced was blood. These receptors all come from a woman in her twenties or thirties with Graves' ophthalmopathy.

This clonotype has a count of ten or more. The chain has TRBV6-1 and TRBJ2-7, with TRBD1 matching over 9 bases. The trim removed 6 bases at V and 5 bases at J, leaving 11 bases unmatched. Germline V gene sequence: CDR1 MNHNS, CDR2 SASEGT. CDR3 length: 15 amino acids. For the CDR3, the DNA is TGTGCCAGCAGCCCTTCGGGGGGACAGGGCAACGAGCAGTACTTC. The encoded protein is CASSPSGGQGNEQYF.

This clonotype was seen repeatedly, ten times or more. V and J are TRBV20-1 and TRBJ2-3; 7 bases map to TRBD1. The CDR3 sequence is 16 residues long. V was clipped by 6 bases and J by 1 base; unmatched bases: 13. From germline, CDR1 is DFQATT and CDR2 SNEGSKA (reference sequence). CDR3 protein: CSARDRFYKGTDTQYF. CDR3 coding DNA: TGCAGTGCCAGGGACAGATTTTACAAAGGCACAGATACGCAGTATTTT.

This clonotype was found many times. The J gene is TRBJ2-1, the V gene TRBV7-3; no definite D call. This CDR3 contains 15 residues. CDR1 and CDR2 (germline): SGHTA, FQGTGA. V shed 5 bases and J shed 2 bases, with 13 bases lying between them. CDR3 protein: CASSPSRRPYNEQFF. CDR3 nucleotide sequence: TGTGCCAGCAGCCCCTCCCGGAGACCCTACAATGAGCAGTTCTTC.

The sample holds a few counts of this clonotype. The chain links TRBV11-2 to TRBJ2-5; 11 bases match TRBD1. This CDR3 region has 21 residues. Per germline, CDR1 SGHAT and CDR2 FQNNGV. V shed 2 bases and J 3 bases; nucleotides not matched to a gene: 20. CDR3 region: CASSLQRTGGISVWSKETQYF. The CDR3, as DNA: TGTGCCAGCAGCTTACAGAGGACAGGGGGCATATCGGTATGGTCCAAAGAGACCCAGTACTTC.

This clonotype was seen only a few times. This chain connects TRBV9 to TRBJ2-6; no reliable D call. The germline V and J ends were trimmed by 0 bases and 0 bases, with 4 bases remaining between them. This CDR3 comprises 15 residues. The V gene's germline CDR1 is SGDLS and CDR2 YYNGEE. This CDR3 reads CASSVADSGANVLTF. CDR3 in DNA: TGTGCCAGCAGCGTAGCAGACTCTGGGGCCAACGTCCTGACTTTC.

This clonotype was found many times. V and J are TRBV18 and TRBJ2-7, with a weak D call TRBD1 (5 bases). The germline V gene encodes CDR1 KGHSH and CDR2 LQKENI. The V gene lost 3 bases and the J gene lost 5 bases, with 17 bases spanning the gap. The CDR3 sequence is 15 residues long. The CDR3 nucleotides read TGTGCCAGCTCACCCATGCTAGGGGTGAGGAACGAGCAGTACTTC. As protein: CASSPMLGVRNEQYF.

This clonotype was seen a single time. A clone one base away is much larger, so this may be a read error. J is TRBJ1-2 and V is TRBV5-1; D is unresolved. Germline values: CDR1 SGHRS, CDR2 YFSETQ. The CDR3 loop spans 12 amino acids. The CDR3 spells CANSLGAYGYTF. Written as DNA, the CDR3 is TGCGCCAACAGCTTGGGAGCCTATGGCTACACCTTC.

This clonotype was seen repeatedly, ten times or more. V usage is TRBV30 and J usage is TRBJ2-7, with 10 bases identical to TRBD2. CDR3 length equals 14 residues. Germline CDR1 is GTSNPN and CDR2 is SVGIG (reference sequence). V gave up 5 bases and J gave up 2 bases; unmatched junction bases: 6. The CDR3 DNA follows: TGTGCCTGGGGCCCTAGCGGGGGAGCCTACGAGCAGTACTTC. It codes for CAWGPSGGAYEQYF.

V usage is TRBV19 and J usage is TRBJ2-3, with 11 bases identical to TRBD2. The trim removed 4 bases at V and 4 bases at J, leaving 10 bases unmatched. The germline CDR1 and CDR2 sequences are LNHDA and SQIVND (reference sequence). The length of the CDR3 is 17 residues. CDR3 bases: TGTGCCAGTAGTACCCGCGGGCTAGCGGGGGGTGCAGATACGCAGTATTTT. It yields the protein CASSTRGLAGGADTQYF.

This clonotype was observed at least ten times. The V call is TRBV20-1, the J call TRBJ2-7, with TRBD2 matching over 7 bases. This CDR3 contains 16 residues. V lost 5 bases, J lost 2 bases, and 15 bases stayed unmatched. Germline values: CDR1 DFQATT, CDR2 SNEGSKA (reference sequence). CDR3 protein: CSAGIYSSGDAYEQYF. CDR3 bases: TGCAGTGCTGGGATCTACTCTAGCGGCGACGCCTACGAGCAGTACTTC.

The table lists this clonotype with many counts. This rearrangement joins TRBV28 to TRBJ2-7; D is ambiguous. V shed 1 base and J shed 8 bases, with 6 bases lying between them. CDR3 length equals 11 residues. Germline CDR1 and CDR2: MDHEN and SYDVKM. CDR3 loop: CASSLFLQQYF. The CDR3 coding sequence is TGTGCCAGCAGTTTATTTTTGCAGCAGTACTTC.

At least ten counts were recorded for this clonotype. The DNA for the CDR3 is TGTGCCAGCAGTTCATTACCGAAAGGGGGCCATAGCACAGATACGCAGTATTTT. It is translated as CASSSLPKGGHSTDTQYF. This sequence joins TRBV12-3 or TRBV12-4 and TRBJ2-3; the match to TRBD1 covers 7 bases. V was pared by 4 bases and J by 0 bases, with 13 bases of the junction left unmatched. The CDR3 is made up of 18 amino acids.

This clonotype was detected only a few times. CDR3 loop: CASSLGRAAGDAYEQYF. CDR3 bases: TGCGCCAGCAGCTTGGGGCGGGCGGCAGGGGACGCCTACGAGCAGTACTTC. The chain is built from TRBV5-1 and TRBJ2-7; a weak D match, TRBD1 (6 bases). The CDR3 runs 17 residues. Germline CDR1 SGHRS, CDR2 YFSETQ. V gave up 0 bases and J gave up 2 bases, with 18 bases separating them.

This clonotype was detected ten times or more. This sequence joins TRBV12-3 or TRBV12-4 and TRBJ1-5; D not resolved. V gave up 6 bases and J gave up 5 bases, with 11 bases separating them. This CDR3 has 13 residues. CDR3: CASSPVSDQPQHF. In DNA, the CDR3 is TGTGCCAGCAGCCCGGTTAGTGATCAGCCCCAGCATTTT.

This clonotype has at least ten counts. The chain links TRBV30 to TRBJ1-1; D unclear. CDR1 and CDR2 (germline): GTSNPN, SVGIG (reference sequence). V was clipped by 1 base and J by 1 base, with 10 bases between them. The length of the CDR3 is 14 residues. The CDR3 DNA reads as TGTGCCTGGAGTGCCCCGACACCGAACACTGAAGCTTTCTTT. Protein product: CAWSAPTPNTEAFF.

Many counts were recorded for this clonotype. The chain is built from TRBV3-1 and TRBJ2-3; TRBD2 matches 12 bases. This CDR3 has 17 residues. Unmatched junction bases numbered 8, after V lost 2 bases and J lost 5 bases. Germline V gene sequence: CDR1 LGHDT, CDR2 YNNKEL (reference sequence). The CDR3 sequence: CASSQRASGGAGDTQYF. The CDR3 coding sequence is TGTGCCAGCAGCCAACGCGCTAGCGGGGGGGCTGGAGATACGCAGTATTTT.

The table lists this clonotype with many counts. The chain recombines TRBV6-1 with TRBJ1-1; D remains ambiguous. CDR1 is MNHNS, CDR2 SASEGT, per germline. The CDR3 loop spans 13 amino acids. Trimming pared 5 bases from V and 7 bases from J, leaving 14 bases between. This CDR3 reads CASSSHQAYEAFF. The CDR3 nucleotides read TGTGCCAGCAGTTCTCACCAGGCATATGAAGCTTTCTTT.

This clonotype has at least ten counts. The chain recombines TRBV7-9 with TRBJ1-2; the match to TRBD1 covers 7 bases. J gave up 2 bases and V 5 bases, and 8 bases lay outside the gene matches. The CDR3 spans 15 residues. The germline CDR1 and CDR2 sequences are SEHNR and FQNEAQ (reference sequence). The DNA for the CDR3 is TGTGCCAGCAGCGATCCGGGACAGAACAACTATGGCTACACCTTC. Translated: CASSDPGQNNYGYTF.

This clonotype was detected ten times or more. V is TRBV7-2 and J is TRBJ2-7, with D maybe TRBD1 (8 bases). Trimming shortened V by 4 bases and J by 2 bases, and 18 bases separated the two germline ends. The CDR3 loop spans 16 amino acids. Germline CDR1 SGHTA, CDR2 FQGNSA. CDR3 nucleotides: TGTGCCAGCAGCTCCAAGGGGGGGACAGGCACCTACGAGCAGTACTTC. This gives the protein CASSSKGGTGTYEQYF.

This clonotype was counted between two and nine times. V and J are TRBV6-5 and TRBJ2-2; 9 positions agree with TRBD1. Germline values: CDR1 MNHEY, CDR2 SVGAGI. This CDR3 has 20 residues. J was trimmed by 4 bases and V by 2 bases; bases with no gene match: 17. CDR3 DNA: TGTGCCAGCAGTTACGGGACACCTCTCGGACAGGGGCCGGCCACCGGGGAGCTGTTTTTT. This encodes CASSYGTPLGQGPATGELFF.

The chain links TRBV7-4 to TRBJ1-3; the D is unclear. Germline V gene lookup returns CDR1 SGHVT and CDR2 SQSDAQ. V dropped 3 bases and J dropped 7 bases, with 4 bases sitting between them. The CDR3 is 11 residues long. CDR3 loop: CASSFWNTIYF. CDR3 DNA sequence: TGTGCCAGCAGCTTCTGGAACACCATATATTTT.

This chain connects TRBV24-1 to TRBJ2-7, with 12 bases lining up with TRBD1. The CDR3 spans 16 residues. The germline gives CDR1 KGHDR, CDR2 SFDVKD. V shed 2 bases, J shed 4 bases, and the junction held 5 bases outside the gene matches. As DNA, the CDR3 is TGTGCCACCAGTGATTCCGGGACAGGGGGCTTTTACGAGCAGTACTTC. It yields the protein CATSDSGTGGFYEQYF.

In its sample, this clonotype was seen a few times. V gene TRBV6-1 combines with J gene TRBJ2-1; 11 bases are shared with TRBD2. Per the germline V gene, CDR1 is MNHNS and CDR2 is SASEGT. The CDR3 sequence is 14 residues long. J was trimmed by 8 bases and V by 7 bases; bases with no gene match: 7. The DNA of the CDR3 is TGTGCCAGCAAGTCTAGCGGGGGGCGGGATGAGCAGTTCTTC. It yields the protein CASKSSGGRDEQFF.

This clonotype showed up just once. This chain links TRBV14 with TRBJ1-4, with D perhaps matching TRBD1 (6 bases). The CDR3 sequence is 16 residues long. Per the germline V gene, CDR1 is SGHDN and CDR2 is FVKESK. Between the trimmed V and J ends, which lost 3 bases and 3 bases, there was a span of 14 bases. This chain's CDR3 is CASSHFTGSANEKLFF. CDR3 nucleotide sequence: TGTGCCAGCAGCCACTTTACAGGGTCTGCTAATGAAAAACTGTTTTTT. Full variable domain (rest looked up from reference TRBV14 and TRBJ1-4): EAGVTQFPSHSVIEKGQTVTLRCDPISGHDNLYWYRRVMGKEIKFLLHFVKESKQDESGMPNNRFLAERTGGTYSTLKVQPAELEDSGVYFCASSHFTGSANEKLFFGSGTQLSVL.

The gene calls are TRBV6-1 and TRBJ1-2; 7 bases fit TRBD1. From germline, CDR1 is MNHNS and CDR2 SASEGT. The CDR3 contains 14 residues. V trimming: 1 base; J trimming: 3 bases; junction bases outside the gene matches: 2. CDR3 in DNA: TGTGCCAGCAGTGAAGTGACAGGGTACTATGGCTACACCTTC. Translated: CASSEVTGYYGYTF.

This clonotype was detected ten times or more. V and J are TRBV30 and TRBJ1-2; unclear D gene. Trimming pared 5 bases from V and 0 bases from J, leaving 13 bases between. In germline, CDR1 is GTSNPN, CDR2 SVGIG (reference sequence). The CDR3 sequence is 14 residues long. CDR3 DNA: TGTGCCTGGGTGCTAGGGAGGCCTAACTATGGCTACACCTTC. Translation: CAWVLGRPNYGYTF.

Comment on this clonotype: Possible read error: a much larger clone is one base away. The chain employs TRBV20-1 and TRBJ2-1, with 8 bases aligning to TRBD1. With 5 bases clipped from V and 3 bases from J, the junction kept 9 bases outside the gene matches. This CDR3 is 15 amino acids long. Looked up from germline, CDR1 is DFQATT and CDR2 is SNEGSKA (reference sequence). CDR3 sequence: CSAGPGGASYNEQFF. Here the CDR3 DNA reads TGCAGTGCTGGACCAGGGGGCGCGAGCTACAATGAGCAGTTCTTC.

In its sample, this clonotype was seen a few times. The chain's CDR3 is CASSYSLDYGYTF. CDR3 bases: TGTGCCAGCAGTTACTCTTTGGACTATGGCTACACCTTC. The chain has TRBV6-6 and TRBJ1-2; unclear D gene. Trimming stripped 0 bases from V and 3 bases from J, with 5 bases between. Germline V gene data show CDR1 as MNHNY and CDR2 as SVGAGI (reference sequence). This CDR3 contains 13 residues.

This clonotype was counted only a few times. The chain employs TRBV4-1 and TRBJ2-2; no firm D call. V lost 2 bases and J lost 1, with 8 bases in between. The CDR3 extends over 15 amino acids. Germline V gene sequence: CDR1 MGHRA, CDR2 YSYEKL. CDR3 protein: CASSQNLGNTGELFF. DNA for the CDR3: TGCGCCAGCAGCCAAAATTTAGGGAACACCGGGGAGCTGTTTTTT.

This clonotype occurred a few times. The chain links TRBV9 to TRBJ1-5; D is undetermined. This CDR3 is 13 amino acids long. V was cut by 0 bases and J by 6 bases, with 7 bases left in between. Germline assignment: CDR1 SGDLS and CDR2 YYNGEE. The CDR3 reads CASSVGESQPQHF. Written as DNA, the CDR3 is TGTGCCAGCAGCGTAGGTGAGTCTCAGCCCCAGCATTTT.

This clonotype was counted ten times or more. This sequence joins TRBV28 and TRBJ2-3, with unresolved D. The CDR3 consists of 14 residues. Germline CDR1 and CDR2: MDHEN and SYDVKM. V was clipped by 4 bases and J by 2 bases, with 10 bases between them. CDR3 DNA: TGTGCCAGCAGTTACTTGGGGATCACAGATACGCAGTATTTT. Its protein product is CASSYLGITDTQYF.